One sample yielded the 11 T cell receptor beta chains listed below, sequenced in a study of shared clonotypes between healthy human individuals. Clones were sequenced by immunoSEQ multiplex PCR, and TCRdb holds only the in-frame ones, with some missing. The data contain roughly 2.5 million clones, over 85% of them singletons. The specimen sequenced was naive CD4+ T cells sorted from blood. Subset defined: CD45RA+ positively selected. The receptors stem from a man aged 18 to 30 in good health.

This rearrangement joins TRBV7-9 to TRBJ2-3, with 8 bases lining up with TRBD2. Germline assignment: CDR1 SEHNR and CDR2 FQNEAQ (reference sequence). The ends lost 1 base at V and 4 bases at J; junction bases unmatched: 10. The CDR3 covers 17 residues. In DNA form, the CDR3 reads TGTGCCAGCAGCTTAGTAGCGGGACACCCATTCCCAGATACGCAGTATTTT. Encoded protein: CASSLVAGHPFPDTQYF. The full variable domain, with the rest looked up from reference TRBV7-9 and TRBJ2-3, is DTGVSQNPRHKITKRGQNVTFRCDPISEHNRLYWYRQTLGQGPEFLTYFQNEAQLEKSRLLSDRFSAERPKGSFSTLEIQRTEQGDSAMYLCASSLVAGHPFPDTQYFGPGTRLTVL.

Turning to this clone: The same CDR3 also results from other DNA sequences found in this sample. V gene TRBV7-9 combines with J gene TRBJ2-7; perhaps TRBD1 as D (5 bases). The CDR3 totals 14 residues. The V end was cut by 3 bases, the J end by 1 base, with 10 bases between. The germline V gene encodes CDR1 SEHNR and CDR2 FQNEAQ (reference sequence). The CDR3 sequence: CASSLATGSYEQYF. In nucleotides, the CDR3 is TGTGCCAGCAGCTTGGCTACAGGATCCTACGAGCAGTACTTC.

This clone was seen only once. The chain links TRBV5-1 to TRBJ2-1, with TRBD2 matching over 8 bases. This CDR3 spans 14 amino acids. V dropped 7 bases and J dropped 2; count of bases not matched to a gene: 5. Germline V gene lookup returns CDR1 SGHRS and CDR2 YFSETQ. In DNA, the CDR3 is TGCGCCAGCGCACTAGCGGAAACCTACAATGAGCAGTTCTTC. Protein sequence: CASALAETYNEQFF.

The gene calls are TRBV5-1 and TRBJ2-5, with 7 bases fitting TRBD2. CDR1 is SGHRS, CDR2 YFSETQ, per germline. The J segment lost 0 bases and the V segment lost 6 bases, leaving 8 bases of the junction unmatched. This CDR3 has 15 residues. The CDR3 nucleotides are TGCGCCAGCAACTCCGGCGGGAGCCACCAAGAGACCCAGTACTTC. It encodes CASNSGGSHQETQYF.

The chain couples TRBV5-8 to TRBJ2-5, with 8 bases aligning to TRBD1. V lost 4 bases, J lost 4 bases, and 12 bases stayed unmatched. In germline, CDR1 is SGHTS, CDR2 YDEGEE. There are 16 residues in the CDR3. CDR3 loop: CASSIRLQGARETQYF. The CDR3 DNA is TGTGCCAGCAGCATCCGCCTCCAGGGGGCGAGAGAGACCCAGTACTTC.

This clone was found once. This chain uses TRBV2 with TRBJ1-5, with D possibly being TRBD1 (5 bases). Deletions cut 5 bases from V and 0 bases from J, with 11 bases between. The CDR3 loop spans 15 amino acids. Germline V CDR1 and CDR2: SNHLY, FYNNEI. The DNA for the CDR3 is TGTGCCAGCAGTCTTGACAGTAATAGCAATCAGCCCCAGCATTTT. This codes for CASSLDSNSNQPQHF.

This rearrangement joins TRBV28 to TRBJ1-5; D is possibly TRBD1 (5 bases). Germline V lookup: CDR1 MDHEN, CDR2 SYDVKM. The V gene lost 2 bases and the J gene lost 3 bases, with 11 bases spanning the gap. The CDR3 covers 15 residues. The CDR3, as DNA: TGTGCCAGCAGTTTAGTTGAGGGGAACAATCAGCCCCAGCATTTT. It yields the protein CASSLVEGNNQPQHF.

The chain couples TRBV25-1 to TRBJ2-3; D not certain. Trimming pared 4 bases from V and 6 bases from J, leaving 17 bases between. CDR1 and CDR2 (germline): MGHDK, SYGVNS. The CDR3 is made up of 15 amino acids. Written as DNA, the CDR3 is TGTGCCAGCAGTGGTTCGTGGCTAGGTGGTGATACGCAGTATTTT. Translating gives CASSGSWLGGDTQYF.

The rearrangement links TRBV6-5 to TRBJ2-3, with 9 bases aligning to TRBD1. V lost 4 bases, J lost 3 bases, and 2 bases stayed unmatched. Germline values: CDR1 MNHEY, CDR2 SVGAGI. This CDR3 contains 14 residues. CDR3 nucleotides: TGTGCCAGCAGTTCGACAGGGGGGACAGATACGCAGTATTTT. Its protein product is CASSSTGGTDTQYF.

The rearrangement joins TRBV27 to TRBJ2-7; 12 nucleotides line up with TRBD2. After removal of 8 bases from V and 5 bases from J, the junction contained 10 bases not matched to a gene. CDR1 and CDR2 (germline): MNHEY, SMNVEV (reference sequence). This CDR3 contains 15 residues. As DNA, the CDR3 is TGTGCCAGCTTACCGTCTAGCGGGAGGGCCCACGAGCAGTACTTC. Its protein is CASLPSSGRAHEQYF.

The CDR3, as DNA: TGCGCCAGCAGCTCGGAGGGCGGGAATTCACCCCTCCACTTT. It yields the protein CASSSEGGNSPLHF. The chain combines TRBV5-1 with TRBJ1-6; no firm D call. The V gene lost 3 bases and the J gene lost 7 bases, with 11 bases spanning the gap. The CDR3 runs 14 residues. Germline-derived CDR1 and CDR2 are SGHRS and YFSETQ.